This TCR beta chain was documented in a study of OX40 agonist ivuxolimab in advanced cancers. Study-wide context: Ivuxolimab was a fully human IgG2 agonistic monoclonal antibody targeting the costimulatory receptor OX40 (CD134). Intravenous ivuxolimab was administered to patients every 2 weeks at six dose levels: 0.01, 0.1, 0.3, 1.5, 3 and 10 mg/kg. Among the 52 dose-escalation patients, around 19 had hepatocellular carcinoma, 15 or so melanoma, 9 renal cell carcinoma and 9 head and neck cancer. In the dose-escalation cohort, nearly 85% of patients were male, and the mean age was around 60 years with a range of 23 to 79. Patients were allowed to have had prior anti-PD-1, anti-PD-L1 or anti-CTLA-4 therapy, and 30% to 40% of the dose-escalation patients had previously received checkpoint inhibitors. Three dose-escalation patients achieved partial responses, one with hepatocellular carcinoma and two with cutaneous melanoma. Peripheral TCRbeta sequencing aimed to test whether ivuxolimab altered TCR sequence diversity and caused clonal T-cell expansion. The paper reports the monotherapy dose-escalation portion (N = 52 patients) of the phase I ivuxolimab trial.

For sequencing of the TCRbeta CDR3 region, genomic DNA was extracted from the sorted cells. TCRbeta CDR3 regions were sequenced using the immunoSEQ Assay. TCRdb holds this immuneACCESS table with in-frame rearrangements only. Some clones are missing; in checked studies, unresolved V genes explain under half, and the rest has no known cause. For this sample the table gives some 71,000 clones, of which 80% to 85% were detected only once. Together, the top ten hold around 0.8% of the sample. General study outcomes and caveats: Low levels of normalized T-cell clonal expansion were also seen in some nonresponding patients. At doses of 0.1 to 3.0 mg/kg, clonal expansion of both CD4+ and CD8+ blood T cells was observed from baseline to week 6. In the 0.1-3.0 mg/kg groups, partial responders had among the lowest normalized peripheral clonal expansion, particularly in CD8+ T cells. After ivuxolimab, expanded clones were on average more numerous among CD8+ T cells than among CD4+ T cells. Which antigens the clonally expanded peripheral T cells were specific for was not determined.

Concerning this clone: Its antigen specificity is not known. No much larger clone exists at a distance of one base, and base qualities are not known.

V and J are trimmed by 0 bases and 10 bases, and the gene matches miss 6 bases of the junction. Its CDR3 holds 14 amino acids, cysteine through phenylalanine. The sequence is cut down to CDR3 DNA, 42 bases in frame from base 1. The germline V gene yields LGHNA for CDR1 and YNFKEQ for CDR2. The trial excluded patients who had a history of autoimmune disease or who were on systemic immunosuppression. Peripheral blood for TCR sequencing was collected from all dose cohorts at baseline, on cycle 4 day 1, and on cycle 7 day 1. Samples were obtained from an open-label, multicenter, first-in-human phase I dose-escalation trial of ivuxolimab. Adults with locally advanced or metastatic melanoma, renal cell carcinoma, hepatocellular carcinoma or head and neck squamous cell carcinoma were enrolled in the trial. Before TCR sequencing, CD4+ T cells and CD8+ T cells from peripheral blood were sorted into separate populations.

The material sequenced was CD4+ or CD8+ T cells sorted from blood, taken in a trial of the OX40 agonist ivuxolimab. The chain couples TRBV4-2 to TRBJ2-3; TRBD2 agrees with 8 junctional bases. This clonotype was obtained from an adult with an advanced solid tumor such as melanoma, head and neck, liver or kidney cancer. The CDR3 reads as follows: CASSQDVRGLAQYF. The base sequence is TGTGCCAGCAGCCAAGATGTTAGGGGACTAGCGCAGTATTTT.